A selection of T cell receptor beta chains follows, all from one sample in a study of identical twins. TCRdb redid the calling of the 5' RACE reads with MiXCR, one entry per CDR3 protein. The profile shows 270,000 or so distinct CDR3 sequences, approximately 8.6% of them singletons. This sample was also put to use in a study of yellow fever vaccine responses in identical twins.

Source material: CD8+ T cells sorted from blood. Every receptor here comes from a woman aged 18-29 years in good health. CDR3s include the opening cysteine and the closing phenylalanine or tryptophan. Fields, in order: V gene, clone size, J gene, D gene, CDR3 protein, CDR3 DNA. D genes are given only for firm matches. Size is stated for part of the rows, as once, few or many counts, or as a class when the clone is expanded.

TRBV14	-	TRBJ2-1	TRBD2	CASSQDISAGDNEQFF	TGTGCCAGCAGCCAAGATATATCAGCGGGAGACAATGAGCAGTTCTTC
TRBV25-1	-	TRBJ1-4	TRBD1	CASSEGQGERATNEKLFF	TGTGCCAGCAGTGAAGGGCAGGGGGAACGGGCAACTAATGAAAAACTGTTTTTT
TRBV5-1	-	TRBJ2-7	-	CASSLGGRDYEQYF	TGCGCCAGCAGCTTGGGGGGACGGGACTACGAGCAGTACTTC
TRBV27	few	TRBJ1-6	-	CASSLLLSPLHF	TGTGCCAGCAGTTTATTGTTGTCACCCCTCCACTTT
TRBV5-1	few	TRBJ2-3	-	CASSLLGESDTQYF	TGCGCCAGCAGCTTACTTGGGGAGAGCGATACGCAGTATTTT
TRBV13	few	TRBJ1-4	TRBD1	CASSPSTGSNEKLFF	TGTGCCAGCAGCCCCTCGACAGGGTCTAATGAAAAACTGTTTTTT
TRBV20-1	many	TRBJ2-7	TRBD2	CSAPRGETYEQYF	TGCAGTGCCCCGCGGGGGGAAACCTACGAGCAGTACTTC
TRBV2	many	TRBJ2-3	TRBD2	CASSDPRVAGGSTDTQYF	TGTGCCAGCAGTGACCCCAGAGTAGCGGGAGGTAGCACAGATACGCAGTATTTT
TRBV4-3	few	TRBJ2-1	-	CASSLQGPMDEQFF	TGCGCCAGCAGCCTGCAAGGGCCTATGGATGAGCAGTTCTTC
TRBV25-1	many	TRBJ2-7	-	CASSESGGICIPYYEQYF	TGTGCCAGCAGTGAATCCGGCGGAATTTGTATCCCATACTACGAGCAGTACTTC
TRBV4-1	-	TRBJ1-2	-	CASSQGTVTNYGYTF	TGCGCCAGCAGCCAAGGGACCGTGACCAACTATGGCTACACCTTC
TRBV27	few	TRBJ2-1	-	CASSWVRDIYNEQFF	TGTGCCAGCAGTTGGGTCAGGGACATCTACAATGAGCAGTTCTTC
TRBV27	few	TRBJ1-2	-	CASSLSGWNGYTF	TGTGCCAGCAGTTTGTCAGGGTGGAATGGCTACACCTTC
TRBV7-6	few	TRBJ2-7	TRBD1	CASSPTGGNYEQYF	TGTGCCAGCAGTCCGACAGGGGGGAACTACGAGCAGTACTTC
TRBV12-3/TRBV12-4	few	TRBJ2-7	TRBD2	CASRGLAGEVEQYF	TGTGCCAGCAGGGGACTAGCGGGAGAGGTTGAGCAGTACTTC
TRBV4-2	many	TRBJ2-3	-	CASSQEAGSGTDTQYF	TGTGCCAGCAGCCAAGAGGCGGGATCGGGCACAGATACGCAGTATTTT
TRBV5-1	-	TRBJ2-2	TRBD2	CASSLVPWTSGRPRPNTGELFF	TGCGCCAGCAGCTTGGTCCCTTGGACTAGCGGGAGACCCCGACCGAACACCGGGGAGCTGTTTTTT
TRBV12-3/TRBV12-4	many	TRBJ2-2	-	CASSPAAVGAGELFF	TGTGCCAGCAGTCCCGCGGCGGTGGGGGCCGGGGAGCTGTTTTTT
TRBV7-9	many	TRBJ2-3	-	CASSPRDITTDTQYF	TGTGCCAGCAGCCCCCGGGACATCACCACAGATACGCAGTATTTT
TRBV7-9	-	TRBJ2-7	-	CASSQGITYEQYF	TGTGCCAGCAGCCAGGGCATCACCTACGAGCAGTACTTC
TRBV5-6	once	TRBJ2-1	-	CASRISSEGVYNEQLF	TGTGCCAGCAGAATTAGTTCGGAGGGAGTCTACAATGAGCAGCTCTTC
TRBV10-2	-	TRBJ2-1	TRBD2	CTSSQLAGGNEQFF	TGCACCAGCAGCCAACTAGCGGGAGGGAATGAGCAGTTCTTC
TRBV7-2	-	TRBJ1-5	-	CASSLATRGVGQPQHF	TGTGCCAGCAGCTTAGCCACTCGGGGGGTAGGACAGCCCCAGCATTTT
TRBV7-9	-	TRBJ2-7	TRBD1	CASSLGVGGHEQYF	TGTGCCAGCAGCTTAGGAGTAGGGGGCCACGAGCAGTACTTC
TRBV11-2	few	TRBJ2-4	-	CASSPGSGTKNIQYF	TGTGCCAGCAGCCCAGGGTCAGGGACCAAAAACATTCAGTACTTC
TRBV7-9	few	TRBJ2-1	TRBD2	CASSLEVQRERDRFF	TGTGCCAGCAGCTTAGAGGTGCAGCGGGAGAGAGATCGGTTCTTC
TRBV7-9	many	TRBJ2-5	-	CASVPGGSETQYF	TGTGCCAGCGTTCCGGGCGGGTCCGAGACCCAGTACTTC
TRBV10-2	few	TRBJ2-7	TRBD2	CASRGGGSSEQYF	TGCGCCAGCAGGGGCGGGGGGTCCTCGGAGCAGTACTTC
TRBV5-1	-	TRBJ2-1	-	CASSLGQVPYNEQFF	TGCGCCAGCAGCCTTGGTCAAGTCCCCTACAATGAGCAGTTCTTC
TRBV27	many	TRBJ2-5	TRBD2	CASSSRLAQETQYF	TGTGCCAGCAGTTCACGACTAGCTCAAGAGACCCAGTACTTC
TRBV7-9	few	TRBJ2-5	TRBD1	CASSVGTEETQYF	TGTGCCAGCAGCGTTGGGACAGAAGAGACCCAGTACTTC
TRBV12-3/TRBV12-4	few	TRBJ2-3	-	CASSLIPLDTQYF	TGTGCCAGCAGTTTGATCCCCCTAGATACGCAGTATTTT
TRBV12-3/TRBV12-4	-	TRBJ2-5	-	CASTDGETQYF	TGTGCCAGCACAGACGGAGAGACCCAGTACTTC
TRBV27	few	TRBJ2-7	TRBD1	CASTPGQGFYEQYF	TGTGCCAGCACCCCGGGACAGGGGTTCTACGAGCAGTACTTC
TRBV2	few	TRBJ2-1	-	CASSEGRLYEQFF	TGTGCCAGCAGTGAAGGTCGGCTCTATGAGCAGTTCTTC
TRBV27	few	TRBJ2-2	-	CASSTWTDNTGELFF	TGTGCCAGCAGTACCTGGACGGACAACACCGGGGAGCTGTTTTTT
TRBV10-3	-	TRBJ1-4	-	CAISESATDRNEKLFF	TGTGCCATCAGTGAGTCGGCGACAGACAGAAATGAAAAACTGTTTTTT
TRBV5-1	few	TRBJ2-3	-	CASSLGTGLDTDTQYF	TGCGCCAGCAGCTTGGGTACAGGGTTGGACACAGATACGCAGTATTTT
TRBV27	-	TRBJ2-1	-	CASSLSLGVGGVLYNEQFF	TGTGCCAGCAGTTTATCTCTGGGCGTTGGCGGGGTACTCTACAATGAGCAGTTCTTC
TRBV27	-	TRBJ1-1	-	CASSLVSRVNTEAFF	TGTGCCAGCAGTTTGGTCAGTAGGGTTAACACTGAAGCTTTCTTT
TRBV2	many	TRBJ2-5	-	CASSDPVRDLETQYF	TGTGCCAGCAGTGACCCGGTCCGGGATTTAGAGACCCAGTACTTC
TRBV6-1	-	TRBJ2-1	-	CASSALSGDNEQFF	TGTGCCAGCAGCGCGCTGTCAGGCGACAATGAGCAGTTCTTC
TRBV20-1	many	TRBJ2-5	-	CSARVLGLYQETQYF	TGCAGTGCTAGAGTACTCGGGCTGTACCAAGAGACCCAGTACTTC
TRBV10-3	-	TRBJ2-2	-	CAIGLNTGELFF	TGTGCCATCGGTCTTAACACCGGGGAGCTGTTTTTT
TRBV28	-	TRBJ2-7	-	CASSLGVQGRGGAVTYEQYF	TGTGCCAGCAGTTTGGGGGTGCAGGGGCGCGGGGGTGCTGTCACCTACGAGCAGTACTTC
TRBV6-1	-	TRBJ2-3	TRBD1	CASSEVSGTGATDTQYF	TGTGCCAGCAGTGAAGTCTCCGGGACAGGGGCCACAGATACGCAGTATTTT
TRBV12-3/TRBV12-4	-	TRBJ2-5	-	CASRQPLDSSGETQYF	TGTGCCAGCAGGCAACCCCTCGACTCCTCGGGAGAGACCCAGTACTTC
TRBV27	-	TRBJ2-5	-	CASRQTWELGETQYF	TGTGCCAGCAGACAAACTTGGGAGTTGGGGGAGACCCAGTACTTC
TRBV7-9	many	TRBJ2-5	TRBD2	CASSLAGYQETQYF	TGTGCCAGCAGTCTAGCGGGGTACCAAGAGACCCAGTACTTC
TRBV12-3/TRBV12-4	many	TRBJ2-7	-	CASSNRLSYEQYF	TGTGCCAGCAGCAACAGGTTATCCTACGAGCAGTACTTC
TRBV20-1	-	TRBJ2-7	TRBD2	CSARTSGRGLDEQYF	TGCAGTGCAAGGACTAGCGGGAGAGGTCTAGACGAGCAGTACTTC
TRBV24-1	-	TRBJ2-1	-	CATSDLRVGEQFF	TGTGCCACCAGTGATTTGCGGGTAGGTGAGCAGTTCTTC
TRBV2	few	TRBJ2-3	-	CASSEWGSGDLLADTQYF	TGTGCCAGCAGTGAATGGGGGTCAGGAGATCTCTTGGCAGATACGCAGTATTTT
TRBV7-8	many	TRBJ2-5	-	CASSFFGLDGGAQYF	TGTGCCAGCAGCTTCTTTGGACTCGACGGAGGGGCCCAGTACTTC